The 4 T cell receptor beta chains presented below share a single source sample, sequenced in a study of CD8 T cells in ankylosing spondylitis. Points from the study as a whole: A TCR beta motif of several highly homologous variants appeared characteristic of ankylosing spondylitis blood.

TCRdb reprocessed the 5' RACE reads with MiXCR, giving one entry per CDR3 protein. The sample holds over 200,000 distinct CDR3 sequences, about a sixth seen once. No antigens are known for them. Sequencing input: blood, either unsorted or a sorted T cell fraction (not recorded which). These receptors all come from a male donor with ankylosing spondylitis.

The CDR3 sequence is CASSPSGVGSFRYEQYF. The CDR3 nucleotides read TGTGCCAGCAGTCCCTCCGGGGTGGGGAGTTTCAGATACGAGCAGTACTTC. The chain employs TRBV28 and TRBJ2-7, with D perhaps matching TRBD2 (5 bases). This CDR3 is 17 amino acids long. Germline-derived CDR1 and CDR2 are MDHEN and SYDVKM. Deletions cut 5 bases from V and 4 bases from J, with 24 bases between. Full variable domain (rest looked up from reference TRBV28 and TRBJ2-7): DVKVTQSSRYLVKRTGEKVFLECVQDMDHENMFWYRQDPGLGLRLIYFSYDVKMKEKGDIPEGYSVSREKKERFSLILESASTNQTSMYLCASSPSGVGSFRYEQYFGPGTRLTVT.

In this sample, this clonotype turned up a few times. The genes are TRBV29-1 and TRBJ2-1, with D tentatively TRBD1 or TRBD2 (6 bases each). Trimming took off 6 bases at V and 4 bases at J, with 25 bases between the two ends. Germline values: CDR1 SQVTM, CDR2 ANQGSEA. The CDR3 has 17 amino acids. The CDR3 nucleotides read TGCAGCGTAGACGGGGTTTGGGGGGCCCAACATTACAATGAGCAGTTCTTC. This gives the protein CSVDGVWGAQHYNEQFF.

This clonotype was observed a handful of times. The rearrangement uses TRBV7-9 and TRBJ2-5; D is undetermined. This CDR3 contains 12 residues. CDR1 and CDR2 from the germline V gene are SEHNR and FQNEAQ (reference sequence). Trimming stripped 8 bases from V and 5 bases from J, with 12 bases between. The CDR3 loop is CASVGFQETQYF. In DNA, the CDR3 is TGTGCCAGCGTGGGCTTCCAGGAGACCCAGTACTTC.

The CDR3 region is CASSYRGGFPDNEQFF. The CDR3 DNA follows: TGTGCCAGCAGTTACCGGGGCGGGTTCCCGGACAATGAGCAGTTCTTC. The chain combines TRBV6-2 or TRBV6-3 with TRBJ2-1; D is perhaps TRBD1 or TRBD2 (5 bases each). Germline V CDR1 and CDR2: MNHEY, SVGEGT. V was clipped by 2 bases and J by 5 bases, with 16 bases between them. This CDR3 comprises 16 residues.